These 32 T cell receptor beta chains share one sample of origin, sequenced in a study of blood T cell repertoires in COVID-19. Here immunoSEQ multiplex PCR was the method, and the copy in TCRdb shows in-frame clones only, minus some. The sample shows hundreds of thousands of clones, nearly 90% of them seen only once. The specimen was peripheral blood. Receptors originate from a woman in her late teens or twenties who had recovered from COVID-19.

This clone occurred once. The CDR3 bases are TGCGCCAGCAGCTTGGAGCTCGCCTCGTTCTACAATGAGCAGTTCTTC. Translated: CASSLELASFYNEQFF. The chain is built from TRBV5-1 and TRBJ2-1; no reliable D call. CDR3 length: 16 amino acids. Germline-derived CDR1 and CDR2 are SGHRS and YFSETQ. The V gene lost 0 bases and the J gene lost 3 bases, with 13 bases spanning the gap.

The CDR3 DNA is TGTGCCAGCAGCTTACCCGGCAGCGCCTACGAGCAGTACTTC. The encoded protein is CASSLPGSAYEQYF. This rearrangement joins TRBV5-4 to TRBJ2-7, with unresolved D. The CDR3 covers 14 residues. Germline V lookup: CDR1 SGHNT, CDR2 YYREEE (reference sequence). The germline V and J ends were trimmed by 2 bases and 2 bases, with 11 bases remaining between them.

This clone was counted a few times. The rearrangement joins TRBV21-1 to TRBJ2-7; TRBD2, the table's D call, lacks a check against the DNA. TRBV21-1 is assigned pseudogene status. The CDR3 sequence is 16 residues long. CDR3 protein: CASSKRGGSTTYEQYF. The CDR3 coding sequence is TGTGCCAGCAGCAAGAGGGGGGGCTCCACTACCTACGAGCAGTACTTC.

This chain uses TRBV7-3 with TRBJ2-3; TRBD2 aligns across 8 bases. This CDR3 spans 18 amino acids. Germline V gives CDR1 SGHTA, CDR2 FQGTGA. Unmatched junction bases numbered 16, after V lost 2 bases and J lost 6 bases. Written as DNA, the CDR3 is TGTGCCAGCAGCTTATTCTCCGCTAGCGGGCCGGGTAGGGATACGCAGTATTTT. This sequence encodes CASSLFSASGPGRDTQYF. Looking up the rest from reference TRBV7-3 and TRBJ2-3 gives the full variable domain: GAGVSQTPSNKVTEKGKYVELRCDPISGHTALYWYRQSLGQGPEFLIYFQGTGAADDSGLPNDRFFAVRPEGSVSTLKIQRTERGDSAVYLCASSLFSASGPGRDTQYFGPGTRLTVL.

The genes are TRBV15 and TRBJ2-1; no clear D gene. The CDR3 extends over 14 amino acids. Germline CDR1 is LNHNV and CDR2 is YYDKDF (reference sequence). V dropped 0 bases and J dropped 8 bases, with 11 bases sitting between them. CDR3 loop: CATSRDRPTDEQFF. CDR3 bases: TGTGCCACCAGCAGAGATCGGCCCACAGATGAGCAGTTCTTC.

This sequence joins TRBV30 and TRBJ2-1; 7 bases match TRBD1. CDR3 size: 18 residues. The germline gives CDR1 GTSNPN, CDR2 SVGIG (reference sequence). V lost 5 bases to trimming and J lost 2 bases; unmatched junction nucleotides: 18. CDR3 in amino acids: CAWVPGQLLSTTYNEQFF. CDR3 in DNA: TGTGCCTGGGTTCCGGGACAGCTCCTGTCAACTACCTACAATGAGCAGTTCTTC. The full variable domain, in which reference TRBV30 and TRBJ2-1 provide the parts outside the CDR3, is SQTIHQWPATLVQPVGSPLSLECTVEGTSNPNLYWYRQAAGRGLQLLFYSVGIGQISSEVPQNLSASRPQDRQFILSSKKLLLSDSGFYLCAWVPGQLLSTTYNEQFFGPGTRLTVL.

The V and J genes are TRBV7-9 and TRBJ1-1; 9 nucleotides agree with TRBD1. The V and J ends lost 5 bases and 7 bases, in that order; junction bases with no gene match: 8. The CDR3 runs 14 residues. CDR1 and CDR2 from the germline V gene are SEHNR and FQNEAQ (reference sequence). The chain's CDR3 is CASSARTGEVEAFF. CDR3 nucleotide sequence: TGTGCCAGCAGCGCACGGACAGGGGAGGTTGAAGCTTTCTTT.

This clone has only a few counts. The J gene is TRBJ1-4, the V gene TRBV13; D ambiguous. The CDR3 has 14 amino acids. Trimming shortened V by 0 bases and J by 5 bases, and 7 bases separated the two germline ends. Germline loops: CDR1 PRHDT, CDR2 FYEKMQ (reference sequence). The CDR3 bases are TGTGCCAGCAGCTTAGGGACGGGGAATGAAAAACTGTTTTTT. This sequence encodes CASSLGTGNEKLFF.

As for this clone: The junction shows a germline mismatch at one end, possibly a read error. This chain uses TRBV7-2 with TRBJ2-7; 11 bases map to TRBD1. Looked up from germline, CDR1 is SGHTA and CDR2 is FQGNSA. This CDR3 region has 12 residues. The CDR3 region has the DNA TGTGCCAGCAGCCGCGGGACAGGGGGGAAGAACTTC. Translated: CASSRGTGGKNF. Drawing the rest from reference TRBV7-2 and TRBJ2-7, the complete variable domain is GAGVSQSPSNKVTEKGKDVELRCDPISGHTALYWYRQSLGQGLEFLIYFQGNSAPDKSGLPSDRFSAERTGGSVSTLTIQRTQQEDSAVYLCASSRGTGGKNFGPGTRLTVT.

This sequence joins TRBV18 and TRBJ2-5; D gene unclear. Germline V gives CDR1 KGHSH, CDR2 LQKENI. V lost 6 bases to trimming and J lost 2 bases, with 7 bases between them. CDR3 length: 12 residues. The CDR3 DNA reads TGTGCCAGCTCGACGGGTCAAGAGACCCAGTACTTC. Residues: CASSTGQETQYF.

This sequence joins TRBV19 and TRBJ1-5, with 7 bases aligning to TRBD1. The CDR3 has 15 amino acids. In germline, CDR1 is LNHDA, CDR2 SQIVND (reference sequence). Unmatched junction bases numbered 6, after V lost 6 bases and J lost 1 base. CDR3 sequence reads: CASRTGLESNQPQHF. CDR3 sequence (DNA): TGTGCCAGTAGGACAGGGTTGGAAAGCAATCAGCCCCAGCATTTT.

This chain links TRBV28 with TRBJ2-7; tentative D call: TRBD2 (6 bases). The CDR3 runs to 15 residues. The V and J ends lost 2 bases and 7 bases respectively, with 18 bases between them. The germline gives CDR1 MDHEN, CDR2 SYDVKM. This chain's CDR3 is CASSLVGTRVGEQYF. The CDR3 DNA sequence: TGTGCCAGCAGTTTAGTGGGGACTCGAGTTGGAGAGCAGTACTTC.

The chain couples TRBV9 to TRBJ1-3; no clear D. Germline V gene data show CDR1 as SGDLS and CDR2 as YYNGEE. Between the trimmed V and J ends, which lost 3 bases and 0 bases, there was a span of 10 bases. The CDR3 covers 15 residues. This CDR3 is CASSAGSTSGNTIYF. The CDR3 region has the DNA TGTGCCAGCAGCGCGGGGTCAACCTCTGGAAACACCATATATTTT.

The chain uses TRBV11-1 and TRBJ1-2; 9 nucleotides align to TRBD1. The CDR3 is made up of 14 amino acids. CDR1 and CDR2 (germline): SGHAT, FQDESV (reference sequence). V gave up 5 bases and J gave up 4 bases; unmatched junction bases: 5. The CDR3: CASSRDRVGYGYTF. CDR3 bases: TGTGCCAGCAGCCGGGACAGGGTTGGCTATGGCTACACCTTC.

The V and J genes are TRBV6-5 and TRBJ1-5; TRBD1 aligns across 7 bases. The junction had 6 bases not matched to a gene; V was cut back by 6 bases and J by 7 bases. In germline, CDR1 is MNHEY, CDR2 SVGAGI. The CDR3 has 13 amino acids. CDR3 sequence (DNA): TGTGCCAGCAGCCCGGACAGGATGCAGCCCCAGCATTTT. Its translation: CASSPDRMQPQHF.

The V and J genes are TRBV5-4 and TRBJ2-3; D is possibly TRBD2 (6 bases). Germline values: CDR1 SGHNT, CDR2 YYREEE (reference sequence). Trimming took off 3 bases at V and 1 base at J, with 18 bases between the two ends. This CDR3 spans 17 amino acids. The CDR3 bases are TGTGCCAGCAGCTCCCCGGGACTTTCGGGGGGCACAGATACGCAGTATTTT. Amino acids: CASSSPGLSGGTDTQYF. The full variable domain, rest sourced from reference TRBV5-4 and TRBJ2-3, is ETGVTQSPTHLIKTRGQQVTLRCSSQSGHNTVSWYQQALGQGPQFIFQYYREEENGRGNFPPRFSGLQFPNYSSELNVNALELDDSALYLCASSSPGLSGGTDTQYFGPGTRLTVL.

V gene TRBV12-3 or TRBV12-4 combines with J gene TRBJ1-2, with D tentatively TRBD1 (6 bases). Trimming stripped 6 bases from V and 8 bases from J, with 16 bases between. The length of the CDR3 is 13 residues. The CDR3 nucleotides read TGTGCCAGCAGGAGTGACAGGTCGGGGGGCTACACCTTC. This translates into CASRSDRSGGYTF.

The chain carries TRBV27 and TRBJ2-3, with TRBD2 identical over 14 bases. Germline V gene sequence: CDR1 MNHEY, CDR2 SMNVEV (reference sequence). Losses at the gene ends were 5 bases for V and 5 bases for J; bases not matched to a gene: 6. This CDR3 is built from 16 residues. CDR3 DNA sequence: TGTGCCAGCAGTCCTGGGACTAGCGGGAGTAGAGATACGCAGTATTTT. Translation: CASSPGTSGSRDTQYF.

The table lists this clone with a few counts. CDR3 in DNA: TGTGCCAGCAGTTCCGGGACTAGTACCTTCTACGAGCAGTACTTC. Amino acids: CASSSGTSTFYEQYF. The genes are TRBV6-2 or TRBV6-3 and TRBJ2-7; TRBD2 aligns across 8 bases. Germline values: CDR1 MNHEY, CDR2 SVGEGT. This CDR3 comprises 15 residues. The V segment lost 4 bases and the J segment 3 bases; nucleotides outside the gene matches: 8.

The chain joins TRBV5-1 to TRBJ1-2; 9 bases map to TRBD1. The CDR3 sequence is 15 residues long. CDR1 is SGHRS and CDR2 is YFSETQ in the germline V gene. Trimming removed 2 bases from V and 5 bases from J; junction bases left unmatched: 7. Here the CDR3 reads CASSFTGGSQYGYTF. The CDR3 DNA reads TGCGCCAGCAGCTTCACAGGGGGCTCTCAGTATGGCTACACCTTC.

The chain joins TRBV29-1 to TRBJ1-1; D is undetermined. This CDR3 is built from 13 residues. With 1 base removed from V and 1 base from J, the gap between germline ends came to 7 bases. Per the germline V gene, CDR1 is SQVTM and CDR2 is ANQGSEA. In DNA form, the CDR3 reads TGCAGCGTTGAAGCCTCTAAGAACACTGAAGCTTTCTTT. Translation: CSVEASKNTEAFF.

This chain connects TRBV30 to TRBJ2-3; perhaps TRBD1 as D (5 bases). The CDR3 contains 11 residues. CDR1 is GTSNPN and CDR2 is SVGIG in the germline V gene (reference sequence). Trimming pared 1 base from V and 6 bases from J, leaving 5 bases between. Here the CDR3 reads CAWSEGDTQYF. In nucleotides, the CDR3 is TGTGCCTGGAGTGAGGGGGATACGCAGTATTTT.

V is TRBV9 and J is TRBJ2-1, with a tentative D call TRBD1 (6 bases). Germline V CDR1 and CDR2: SGDLS, YYNGEE. V was pared by 4 bases and J by 5 bases, with 16 bases between. The length of the CDR3 is 15 residues. CDR3 DNA: TGTGCCAGCAGCCTAGGCCCGGGACAACACAATGAGCAGTTCTTC. Translating gives CASSLGPGQHNEQFF.

The chain carries TRBV14 and TRBJ2-7; tentative D call: TRBD1 (5 bases). The ends were cut back, 0 bases at V and 2 bases at J, with 14 bases in the middle. This CDR3 is built from 16 residues. The germline V gene has CDR1 SGHDN and CDR2 FVKESK. DNA of the CDR3: TGTGCCAGCAGCCAAGATCCAGCCAGGGCGACCTACGAGCAGTACTTC. This encodes CASSQDPARATYEQYF. Full variable domain (rest looked up from reference TRBV14 and TRBJ2-7): EAGVTQFPSHSVIEKGQTVTLRCDPISGHDNLYWYRRVMGKEIKFLLHFVKESKQDESGMPNNRFLAERTGGTYSTLKVQPAELEDSGVYFCASSQDPARATYEQYFGPGTRLTVT.

The gene calls are TRBV6-2 or TRBV6-3 and TRBJ2-7; D gene uncertain. The CDR3 contains 13 residues. The germline V gene has CDR1 MNHEY and CDR2 SVGEGT. V lost 2 bases and J 0 bases, leaving 5 bases between the germline ends. The CDR3 is CASSYPGSYEQYF. CDR3 DNA: TGTGCCAGCAGTTACCCCGGCTCCTACGAGCAGTACTTC.

CDR3 protein: CSVTQTGTARELNTEAFF. DNA of the CDR3: TGCAGCGTTACCCAAACCGGGACAGCCAGAGAGTTGAACACTGAAGCTTTCTTT. This chain connects TRBV29-1 to TRBJ1-1; 7 bases are shared with TRBD1. Trimming cost V 5 bases and J 0 bases; bases outside gene matches: 18. The length of the CDR3 is 18 residues. The V gene's germline CDR1 is SQVTM and CDR2 ANQGSEA.

V usage is TRBV11-2 and J usage is TRBJ1-1; D is uncertain. V gave up 2 bases and J gave up 6 bases, with 13 bases separating them. The CDR3 covers 14 residues. Germline V CDR1 and CDR2: SGHAT, FQNNGV. CDR3 DNA: TGTGCCAGCAGCTTACTTAACAATAGCCCTGAAGCTTTCTTT. Translating gives CASSLLNNSPEAFF.

The chain has TRBV28 and TRBJ2-6, with a weak D call TRBD1 (6 bases). The CDR3 is made up of 17 amino acids. V was cut by 5 bases and J by 4 bases, with 18 bases left in between. CDR1 MDHEN and CDR2 SYDVKM come from the germline V gene. The CDR3 region is CASSPLTGPKGANVLTF. The CDR3 DNA reads as TGTGCCAGCAGTCCGCTGACAGGTCCAAAGGGGGCCAACGTCCTGACTTTC.

The genes are TRBV7-2 and TRBJ2-5; D is undetermined. Germline CDR1 reads SGHTA; CDR2 reads FQGNSA. CDR3 length equals 13 residues. V shed 3 bases and J shed 5 bases, with 10 bases lying between them. Here the CDR3 DNA reads TGTGCCAGCAGCTTGACGAGGAAGGAGACCCAGTACTTC. Translating it yields CASSLTRKETQYF.

The chain couples TRBV5-1 to TRBJ2-1; 9 bases agree with TRBD1. The germline CDR1 and CDR2 sequences are SGHRS and YFSETQ. CDR3 length equals 15 residues. V shed 3 bases, J shed 7 bases, and the junction held 8 bases outside the gene matches. CDR3 protein: CASSYRLGQGNEQFF. CDR3 coding DNA: TGCGCCAGCAGCTACCGCCTGGGACAGGGAAATGAGCAGTTCTTC.

The V gene is TRBV30, the J gene TRBJ1-1, with D perhaps TRBD1 (5 bases). V dropped 4 bases and J dropped 0 bases, with 9 bases sitting between them. Germline CDR1 is GTSNPN and CDR2 is SVGIG (reference sequence). The CDR3 is 13 residues long. CDR3 loop: CAWTGRVNTEAFF. CDR3 coding DNA: TGTGCCTGGACCGGCAGGGTGAACACTGAAGCTTTCTTT.

The genes are TRBV24-1 and TRBJ2-2, with D possibly matching TRBD1 (5 bases). There are 16 residues in the CDR3. V was shortened by 2 bases and J by 1 base, with 10 bases between the two germline ends. The germline gives CDR1 KGHDR, CDR2 SFDVKD. This CDR3 is CATSDWTSLNTGELFF. The CDR3 nucleotides are TGTGCCACCAGTGATTGGACATCGCTGAACACCGGGGAGCTGTTTTTT.